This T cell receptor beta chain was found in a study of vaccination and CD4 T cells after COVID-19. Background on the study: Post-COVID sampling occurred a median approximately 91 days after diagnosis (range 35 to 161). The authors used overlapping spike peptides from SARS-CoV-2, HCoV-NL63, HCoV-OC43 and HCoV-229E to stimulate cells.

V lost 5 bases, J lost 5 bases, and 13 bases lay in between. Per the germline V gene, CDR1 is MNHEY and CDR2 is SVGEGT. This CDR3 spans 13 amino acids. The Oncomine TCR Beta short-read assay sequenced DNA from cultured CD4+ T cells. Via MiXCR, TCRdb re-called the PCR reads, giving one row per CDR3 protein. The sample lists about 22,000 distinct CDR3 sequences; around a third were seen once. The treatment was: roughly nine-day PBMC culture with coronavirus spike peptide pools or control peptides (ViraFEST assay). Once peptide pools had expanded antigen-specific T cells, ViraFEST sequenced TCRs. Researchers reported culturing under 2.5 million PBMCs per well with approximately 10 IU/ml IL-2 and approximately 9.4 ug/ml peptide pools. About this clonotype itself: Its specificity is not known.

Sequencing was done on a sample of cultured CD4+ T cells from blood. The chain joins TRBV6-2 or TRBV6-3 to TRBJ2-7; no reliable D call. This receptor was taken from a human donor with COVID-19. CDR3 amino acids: CASSDPSFDEQYF. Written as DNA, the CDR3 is TGTGCCAGCAGTGATCCTAGTTTTGACGAGCAGTACTTC.